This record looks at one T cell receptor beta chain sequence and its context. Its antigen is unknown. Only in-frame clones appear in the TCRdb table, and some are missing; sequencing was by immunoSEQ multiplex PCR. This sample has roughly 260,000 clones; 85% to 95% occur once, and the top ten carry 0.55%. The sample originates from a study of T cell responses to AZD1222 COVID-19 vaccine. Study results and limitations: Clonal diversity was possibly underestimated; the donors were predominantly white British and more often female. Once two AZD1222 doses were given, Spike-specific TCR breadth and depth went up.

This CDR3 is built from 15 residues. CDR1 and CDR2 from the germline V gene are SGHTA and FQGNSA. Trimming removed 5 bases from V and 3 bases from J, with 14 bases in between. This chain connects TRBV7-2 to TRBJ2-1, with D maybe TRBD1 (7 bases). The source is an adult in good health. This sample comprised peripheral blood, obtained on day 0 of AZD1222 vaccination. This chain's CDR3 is CASSEGGQFYNEQFF. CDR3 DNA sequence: TGTGCCAGCAGCGAGGGGGGACAGTTCTACAATGAGCAGTTCTTC.